One and the same sample provided the 5 T cell receptor beta chains below, sequenced in a study of shared clonotypes between healthy human individuals. Using immunoSEQ multiplex PCR, the repertoire was profiled, and TCRdb retains in-frame clones only, with some absent. The profile shows about a million clones, around three quarters of them singletons. The sequencing sample was made of memory CD4+ T cells from PBMCs. Subset here: CD45RA-negative fraction. These receptors were taken from a man between 18 and 29 years old in good health. Some clones in this sample may be carry-over from other donors' samples.

A word on this clone: Other DNA sequences in this sample translate to the same CDR3. The rearrangement links TRBV19 to TRBJ2-6; 7 nucleotides line up with TRBD2. The V gene's germline CDR1 is LNHDA and CDR2 SQIVND (reference sequence). The V segment lost 3 bases and the J segment 2 bases; nucleotides outside the gene matches: 1. This CDR3 region has 15 residues. The CDR3 DNA reads as TGTGCCAGTAGTATCGCGGGGGCTGGGGCCAACGTCCTGACTTTC. Translating gives CASSIAGAGANVLTF.

V and J are TRBV10-2 and TRBJ2-3; D possibly uses TRBD1 or TRBD2 (5 bases each). CDR1 and CDR2 (germline): WSHSY, SAAADI. There are 14 residues in the CDR3. With 6 bases removed from V and 1 base from J, the gap between germline ends came to 11 bases. The CDR3 region has the DNA TGCGCCAGCAGGGTCTTGGGGGGCACAGATACGCAGTATTTT. Residues: CASRVLGGTDTQYF.

Comments on this clone: Different DNA sequences within this sample yield the same CDR3. V is TRBV28 and J is TRBJ2-7; the D is unclear. Germline V gene sequence: CDR1 MDHEN, CDR2 SYDVKM. Trimming removed 2 bases at V and 4 bases at J, with 6 bases between. The CDR3 sequence is 12 residues long. The CDR3 coding sequence is TGTGCCAGCAGTTTACAAGGGTACGAGCAGTACTTC. It translates to CASSLQGYEQYF. Variable domain in full (rest from reference TRBV28 and TRBJ2-7): DVKVTQSSRYLVKRTGEKVFLECVQDMDHENMFWYRQDPGLGLRLIYFSYDVKMKEKGDIPEGYSVSREKKERFSLILESASTNQTSMYLCASSLQGYEQYFGPGTRLTVT.

The chain is built from TRBV7-9 and TRBJ2-3; 11 bases agree with TRBD2. This CDR3 is 14 amino acids long. Germline V gene sequence: CDR1 SEHNR, CDR2 FQNEAQ (reference sequence). The J segment lost 2 bases and the V segment lost 11 bases, leaving 6 bases of the junction unmatched. CDR3 bases: TGTGCCGGACGGACTAGCGGGCACACAGATACGCAGTATTTT. The encoded protein is CAGRTSGHTDTQYF.

V usage is TRBV5-5 and J usage is TRBJ1-4; 8 bases fit TRBD1. The CDR3 has 17 residues. The germline V gene encodes CDR1 SGHKS and CDR2 YYEKEE (reference sequence). The trim removed 4 bases at V and 7 bases at J, leaving 15 bases unmatched. The CDR3 coding sequence is TGTGCCAGCAGCCCGCCCGGGGGCAGGGGGCGAGGTGAAAAACTGTTTTTT. Protein: CASSPPGGRGRGEKLFF.